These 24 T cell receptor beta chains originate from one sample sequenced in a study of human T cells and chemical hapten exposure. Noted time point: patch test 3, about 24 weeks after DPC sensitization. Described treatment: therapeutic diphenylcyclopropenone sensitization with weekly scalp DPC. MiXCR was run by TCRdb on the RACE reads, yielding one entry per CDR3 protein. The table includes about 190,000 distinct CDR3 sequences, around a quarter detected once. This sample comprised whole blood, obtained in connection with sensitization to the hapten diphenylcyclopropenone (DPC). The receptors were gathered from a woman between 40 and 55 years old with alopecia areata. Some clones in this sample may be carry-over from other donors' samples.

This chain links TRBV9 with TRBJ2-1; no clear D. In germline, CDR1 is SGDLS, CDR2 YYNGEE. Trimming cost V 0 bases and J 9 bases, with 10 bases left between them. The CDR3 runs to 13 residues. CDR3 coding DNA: TGTGCCAGCAGCGTAGTGCCCTTGGGTGAGCAGTTCTTC. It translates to CASSVVPLGEQFF. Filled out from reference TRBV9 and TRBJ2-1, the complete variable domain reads DSGVTQTPKHLITATGQRVTLRCSPRSGDLSVYWYQQSLDQGLQFLIQYYNGEERAKGNILERFSAQQFPDLHSELNLSSLELGDSALYFCASSVVPLGEQFFGPGTRLTVL.

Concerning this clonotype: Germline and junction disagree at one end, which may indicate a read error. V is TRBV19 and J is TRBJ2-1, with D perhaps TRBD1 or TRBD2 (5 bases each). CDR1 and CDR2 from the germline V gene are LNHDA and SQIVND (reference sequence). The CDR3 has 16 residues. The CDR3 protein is CASSQTGAHSCNEQFF. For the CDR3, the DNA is TGTGCCAGTAGTCAAACCGGGGCCCACTCCTGCAATGAGCAGTTCTTC.

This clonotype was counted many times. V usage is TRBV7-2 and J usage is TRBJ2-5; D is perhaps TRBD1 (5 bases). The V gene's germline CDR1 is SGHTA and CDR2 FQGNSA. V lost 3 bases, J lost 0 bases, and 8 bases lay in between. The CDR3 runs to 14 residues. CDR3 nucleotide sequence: TGTGCCAGCAGCTTCGACAGATACCAAGAGACCCAGTACTTC. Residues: CASSFDRYQETQYF.

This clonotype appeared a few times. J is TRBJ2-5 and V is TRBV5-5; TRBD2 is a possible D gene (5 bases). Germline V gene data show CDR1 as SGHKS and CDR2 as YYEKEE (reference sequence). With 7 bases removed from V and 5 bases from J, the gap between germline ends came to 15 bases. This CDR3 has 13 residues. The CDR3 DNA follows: TGTGCCAGCCTTAAGAGGGCTGGCGAGACCCAGTACTTC. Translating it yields CASLKRAGETQYF.

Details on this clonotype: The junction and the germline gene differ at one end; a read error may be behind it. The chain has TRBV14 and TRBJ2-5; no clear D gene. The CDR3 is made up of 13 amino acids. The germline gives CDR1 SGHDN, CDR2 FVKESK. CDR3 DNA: TGTGCCAGCAGCCAAGGATGGTCAGAGACCCAGCACTTC. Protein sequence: CASSQGWSETQHF.

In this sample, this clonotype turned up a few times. The DNA for the CDR3 is TGTGCCAGCAGCGCCCGGACAGGGGTTGAGGCGCAGTATTTT. This translates into CASSARTGVEAQYF. The V and J genes are TRBV9 and TRBJ2-3; 9 bases are a match to TRBD1. This CDR3 contains 14 residues. V was clipped by 3 bases and J by 10 bases; unmatched bases: 9. Per the germline V gene, CDR1 is SGDLS and CDR2 is YYNGEE.

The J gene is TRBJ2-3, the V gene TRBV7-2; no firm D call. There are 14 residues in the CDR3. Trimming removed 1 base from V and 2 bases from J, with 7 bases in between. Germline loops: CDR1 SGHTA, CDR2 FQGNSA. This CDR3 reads CASSLGSPTDTQYF. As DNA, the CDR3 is TGTGCCAGCAGCTTAGGGTCCCCCACAGATACGCAGTATTTT.

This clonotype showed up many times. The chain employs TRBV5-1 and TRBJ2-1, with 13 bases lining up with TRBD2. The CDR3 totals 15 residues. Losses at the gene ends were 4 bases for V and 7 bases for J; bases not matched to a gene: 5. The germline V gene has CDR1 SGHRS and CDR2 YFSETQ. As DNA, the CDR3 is TGCGCCAGCAGCCCGGGACTAGCGGGACTAAATGAGCAGTTCTTC. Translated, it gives CASSPGLAGLNEQFF.

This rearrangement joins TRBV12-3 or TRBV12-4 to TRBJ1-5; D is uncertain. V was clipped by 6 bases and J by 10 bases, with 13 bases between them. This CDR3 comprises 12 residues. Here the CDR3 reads CASRNPLGPQHF. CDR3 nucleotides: TGTGCCAGCAGGAATCCTTTGGGCCCCCAGCATTTT.

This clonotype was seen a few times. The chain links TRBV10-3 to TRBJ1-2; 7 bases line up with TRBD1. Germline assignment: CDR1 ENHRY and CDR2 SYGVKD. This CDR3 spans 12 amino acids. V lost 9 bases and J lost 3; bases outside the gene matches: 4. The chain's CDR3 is CAIQGSDYGYTF. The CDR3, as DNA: TGTGCCATACAGGGGTCGGACTATGGCTACACCTTC.

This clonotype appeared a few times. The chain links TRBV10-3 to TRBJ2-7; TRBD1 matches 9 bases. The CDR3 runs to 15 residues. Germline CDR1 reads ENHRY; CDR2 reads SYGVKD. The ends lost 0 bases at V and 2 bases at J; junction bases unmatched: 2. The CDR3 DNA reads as TGTGCCATCAGTGAGTCGGGGACAGGGACCTACGAGCAGTACTTC. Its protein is CAISESGTGTYEQYF.

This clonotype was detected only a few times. CDR3 residues: CSAPVSYEQYF. Here the CDR3 DNA reads TGCAGTGCCCCCGTCTCCTACGAGCAGTACTTC. The V and J genes are TRBV20-1 and TRBJ2-7; D is unclear. The CDR3 is made up of 11 amino acids. V was clipped by 6 bases and J by 0 bases, with 6 bases between them. Per the germline V gene, CDR1 is DFQATT and CDR2 is SNEGSKA (reference sequence).

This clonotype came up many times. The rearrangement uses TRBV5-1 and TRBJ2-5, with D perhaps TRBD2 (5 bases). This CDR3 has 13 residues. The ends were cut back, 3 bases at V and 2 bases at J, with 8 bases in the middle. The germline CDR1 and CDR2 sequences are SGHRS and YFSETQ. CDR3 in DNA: TGCGCCAGCAGCTCCGGAGGACAAGAGACCCAGTACTTC. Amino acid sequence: CASSSGGQETQYF.

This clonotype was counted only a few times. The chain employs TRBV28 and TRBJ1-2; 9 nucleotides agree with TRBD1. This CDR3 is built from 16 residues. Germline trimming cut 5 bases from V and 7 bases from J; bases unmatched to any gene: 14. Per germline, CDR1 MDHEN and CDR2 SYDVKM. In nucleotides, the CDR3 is TGTGCCAGCAGTCTAAATCCGGGACAGGGAACACGTGGCTACACCTTC. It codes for CASSLNPGQGTRGYTF.

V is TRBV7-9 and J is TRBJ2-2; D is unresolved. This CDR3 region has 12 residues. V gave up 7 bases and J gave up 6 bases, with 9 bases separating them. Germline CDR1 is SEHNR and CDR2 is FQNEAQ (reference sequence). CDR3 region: CASTVQPGELFF. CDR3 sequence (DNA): TGTGCCAGCACCGTACAGCCCGGGGAGCTGTTTTTT. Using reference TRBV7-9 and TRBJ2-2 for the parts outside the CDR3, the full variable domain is DTGVSQNPRHKITKRGQNVTFRCDPISEHNRLYWYRQTLGQGPEFLTYFQNEAQLEKSRLLSDRFSAERPKGSFSTLEIQRTEQGDSAMYLCASTVQPGELFFGEGSRLTVL.

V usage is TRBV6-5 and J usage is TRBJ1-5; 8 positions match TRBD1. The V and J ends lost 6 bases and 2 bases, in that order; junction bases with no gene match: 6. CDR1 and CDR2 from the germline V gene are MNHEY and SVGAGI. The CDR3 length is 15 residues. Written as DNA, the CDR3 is TGTGCCAGCAGGACAGGGGCAGGGGGCAATCAGCCCCAGCATTTT. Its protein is CASRTGAGGNQPQHF.

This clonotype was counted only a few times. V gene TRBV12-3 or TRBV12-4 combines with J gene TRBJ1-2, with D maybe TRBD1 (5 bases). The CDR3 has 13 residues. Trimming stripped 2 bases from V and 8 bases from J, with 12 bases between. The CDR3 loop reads CASSLLGGEGYTF. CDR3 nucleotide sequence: TGTGCCAGCAGTTTATTGGGGGGAGAGGGCTACACCTTC.

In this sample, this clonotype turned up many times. CDR3 in DNA: TGCGCCAGCAGCACGGGACAAGCCCTAACAGATACGCAGTATTTT. Amino acids: CASSTGQALTDTQYF. The rearrangement joins TRBV5-1 to TRBJ2-3; weak D call: TRBD1 (6 bases). This CDR3 is 15 amino acids long. Trimming stripped 4 bases from V and 3 bases from J, with 15 bases between. In germline, CDR1 is SGHRS, CDR2 YFSETQ.

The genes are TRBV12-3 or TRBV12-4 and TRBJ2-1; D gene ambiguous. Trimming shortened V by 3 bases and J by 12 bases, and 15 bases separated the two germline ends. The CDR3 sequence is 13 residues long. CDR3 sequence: CASSFWRSTGQFF. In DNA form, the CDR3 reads TGTGCCAGCAGTTTCTGGCGCTCGACGGGGCAGTTCTTC.

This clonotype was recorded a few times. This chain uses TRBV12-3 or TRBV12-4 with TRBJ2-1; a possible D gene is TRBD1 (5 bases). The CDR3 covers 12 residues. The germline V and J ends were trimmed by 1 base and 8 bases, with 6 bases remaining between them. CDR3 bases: TGTGCCAGCAGTTTAGAAGGGGATGAGCAGTTCTTC. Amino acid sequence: CASSLEGDEQFF.

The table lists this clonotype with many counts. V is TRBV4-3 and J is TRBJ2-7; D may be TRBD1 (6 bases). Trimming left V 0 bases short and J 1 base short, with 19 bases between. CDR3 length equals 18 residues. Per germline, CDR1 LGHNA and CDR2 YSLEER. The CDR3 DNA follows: TGCGCCAGCAGCCAAGATCTTGTAACCGGGACAACATCCTACGAGCAGTACTTC. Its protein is CASSQDLVTGTTSYEQYF.

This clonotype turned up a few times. CDR3 region: CASSQDRGEQFF. CDR3 bases: TGTGCCAGCAGTCAAGACAGGGGCGAGCAGTTCTTC. The V gene is TRBV28, the J gene TRBJ2-1, with 8 bases lining up with TRBD1. Per germline, CDR1 MDHEN and CDR2 SYDVKM. Unmatched junction bases numbered 4, after V lost 5 bases and J lost 10 bases. The CDR3 contains 12 residues.

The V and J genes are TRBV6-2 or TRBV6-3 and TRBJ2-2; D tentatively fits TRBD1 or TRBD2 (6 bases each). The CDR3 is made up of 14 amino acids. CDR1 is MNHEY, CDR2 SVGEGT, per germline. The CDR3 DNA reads TGTGCGATACTGGCGGGACAGAACACCGGGGAGCTGTTTTTT. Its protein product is CAILAGQNTGELFF.

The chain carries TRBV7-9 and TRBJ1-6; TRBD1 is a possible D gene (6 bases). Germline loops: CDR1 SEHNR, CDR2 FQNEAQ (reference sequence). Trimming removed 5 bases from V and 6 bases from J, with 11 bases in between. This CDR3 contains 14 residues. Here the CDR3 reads CASSADRRNSPLHF. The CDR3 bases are TGTGCCAGCAGCGCCGACAGGCGTAATTCACCCCTCCACTTT.